This is a list of T cell receptor beta chains from one sample in a study of cytomegalovirus exposure and HLA in healthy donors. Repertoires were generated with immunoSEQ multiplex PCR, while TCRdb's copy carries only in-frame clones and drops some. The data contain roughly 200,000 clones, around 76% of them seen just once; the ten biggest clones take up about 1.9%. The material sequenced was PBMCs. All receptors derive from a man aged 30-40 years in good health and CMV-seronegative. Both conserved end residues are part of each CDR3. D genes are given only for firm matches. The size entry is marked missing in some rows and otherwise reads once, few, many or a size class.

>NA|TRBV5-6|TRBJ1-1|NA
CASSPDLNTEAFF
TGTGCCAGCAGCCCGGACTTGAACACTGAAGCTTTCTTT
>NA|TRBV10-3|TRBJ1-1|TRBD1
CAIRGQGNTEAFF
TGTGCCATCAGGGGACAGGGGAACACTGAAGCTTTCTTT
>NA|TRBV18|TRBJ2-1|NA
CASSRVREPTLF
TGTGCCAGCTCACGGGTCCGGGAGCCTACCCTCTTC
>NA|TRBV27|TRBJ2-3|TRBD2
CASSFPGGDTQYF
TGTGCCAGCAGTTTTCCGGGGGGGGATACGCAGTATTTT
>NA|TRBV2|TRBJ2-3|TRBD2
CATDRTSGSTDTQYF
TGTGCCACCGACCGGACTAGCGGGAGCACAGATACGCAGTATTTT
>NA|TRBV9|TRBJ1-5|TRBD1
CASSQGAKGNQPQHF
TGTGCCAGCAGTCAGGGGGCTAAGGGCAATCAGCCCCAGCATTTT
>few|TRBV28|TRBJ1-5|NA
CASSLTANRPQHF
TGTGCCAGCAGCCTGACAGCGAATCGGCCCCAGCATTTT
>NA|TRBV29-1|TRBJ2-1|TRBD2
CSGGLAGGEQFF
TGCAGCGGGGGACTAGCGGGTGGTGAGCAGTTCTTC
>NA|TRBV5-1|TRBJ1-4|NA
CASSYQGRATNEKLFF
TGCGCCAGCAGCTATCAGGGGCGCGCAACTAATGAAAAACTGTTTTTT
>NA|TRBV6-5|TRBJ2-7|NA
CASSPGSHEQYF
TGTGCCAGCAGTCCAGGTTCCCACGAGCAGTACTTC
>NA|TRBV5-1|TRBJ1-4|NA
CASSLRGPSATNEKLFF
TGCGCCAGCAGCTTAAGGGGCCCCTCTGCAACTAATGAAAAACTGTTTTTT
>NA|TRBV5-1|TRBJ1-2|NA
CASSPGRVDYGYTF
TGCGCCAGCAGTCCTGGCAGGGTTGACTATGGCTACACCTTC
>NA|TRBV19|TRBJ2-5|NA
CASSIVATKQETQYF
TGTGCCAGTAGTATAGTGGCAACCAAACAAGAGACCCAGTACTTC
>NA|TRBV6-6|TRBJ2-7|NA
CASRLTTTTSGEQYF
TGTGCCAGCAGACTGACGACAACGACCTCAGGAGAGCAGTACTTC
>few|TRBV19|TRBJ2-7|TRBD1
CASSADRGRVPSRTYEQYF
TGTGCCAGTAGTGCCGACAGGGGGCGGGTTCCGTCAAGAACCTACGAGCAGTACTTC
>NA|TRBV9|TRBJ2-5|NA
CASNTGASETQYF
TGTGCCAGCAACACGGGAGCATCGGAGACCCAGTACTTC
>NA|TRBV6-6|TRBJ2-1|TRBD2
CASSIGTSGSNEQFF
TGTGCCAGCAGTATTGGGACTAGCGGGAGCAATGAGCAGTTCTTC
>once|TRBV7-6|TRBJ2-2|TRBD2
CASSSLAGDSTGELFF
TGTGCCAGCAGCTCCCTAGCGGGAGATAGCACCGGGGAGCTGTTTTTT
>NA|TRBV7-3|TRBJ2-7|TRBD2
CASSAQSGTSGTYEQYF
TGTGCCAGCAGCGCACAGTCCGGGACTAGCGGGACATACGAGCAGTACTTC
>NA|TRBV14|TRBJ1-1|NA
CASRIQGGGTEAFF
TGTGCCAGCAGAATACAGGGAGGGGGGACTGAAGCTTTCTTT
>NA|TRBV7-9|TRBJ2-5|NA
CASSLGRLTEQETQYF
TGTGCCAGCAGCTTGGGCCGTTTGACAGAACAAGAGACCCAGTACTTC
>NA|TRBV19|TRBJ2-7|NA
CASSSQGGAYEQYF
TGTGCCAGTAGCTCCCAAGGGGGAGCCTACGAGCAGTACTTC
>NA|TRBV15|TRBJ2-1|TRBD2
CATSRGGLAGSGEQFF
TGTGCCACCAGCAGAGGGGGGCTAGCGGGATCCGGTGAGCAGTTCTTC
>once|TRBV18|TRBJ1-2|TRBD1
CASSRTGGDYGYTF
TGTGCCAGCTCCCGGACAGGGGGAGACTATGGCTACACCTTC
>NA|TRBV30|TRBJ2-7|TRBD2
CAWTERGLEQYF
TGTGCCTGGACCGAGCGGGGCCTCGAGCAGTACTTC
>NA|TRBV5-1|TRBJ2-2|TRBD2
CASSRRLAGHAGELFF
TGCGCCAGCAGCCGCCGACTAGCGGGGCATGCCGGGGAGCTGTTTTTT